The rows below give T cell receptor beta chains drawn from one sample of a study of shared clonotypes between healthy human individuals. The repertoire was sequenced with immunoSEQ multiplex PCR; TCRdb's copy has only in-frame clones and lacks some. The profile shows around 95,000 clones, 65% to 70% of them singletons. Sequences were obtained from memory CD8+ T cells sorted from blood. The origin of the receptors is a man aged 30 to 45 in good health. The CDR3 runs from the conserved cysteine through the conserved F or W. Each record gives: D gene, clone size, V gene, J gene, CDR3 DNA, CDR3 protein. The D gene is left open where the match is weak. Some rows have no size entry. The others give once, few or many, or a class for an expanded clone.

D gene: -
clone size: -
V gene: TRBV28
J gene: TRBJ2-3
CDR3 DNA: TGTGCCAGCAGTTTATGGAATCAATGGGTGGATACGCAGTATTTT
CDR3 protein: CASSLWNQWVDTQYF

D gene: TRBD2
clone size: -
V gene: TRBV25-1
J gene: TRBJ2-2
CDR3 DNA: TGTGCCAGCAGTGAGGCCCTCACTAGCGGGAGGCGCACCGGGGAGCTGTTTTTT
CDR3 protein: CASSEALTSGRRTGELFF

D gene: TRBD1
clone size: once
V gene: TRBV28
J gene: TRBJ1-2
CDR3 DNA: TGTGCCAGCAGCGACAGACAGGGACCGGAGGGCTACACCTTC
CDR3 protein: CASSDRQGPEGYTF

D gene: -
clone size: -
V gene: TRBV29-1
J gene: TRBJ2-3
CDR3 DNA: TGCAGCCATATCGTGGCAGATACGCAGTATTTT
CDR3 protein: CSHIVADTQYF

D gene: TRBD2
clone size: few
V gene: TRBV29-1
J gene: TRBJ2-7
CDR3 DNA: TGCAGCGTGTCTAGCGGGGCGTACGAGCAGTACTTC
CDR3 protein: CSVSSGAYEQYF

D gene: TRBD1
clone size: -
V gene: TRBV9
J gene: TRBJ1-4
CDR3 DNA: TGTGCCAGCAGCCCCGAGAGGGGGCCTAATGAAAAACTGTTTTTT
CDR3 protein: CASSPERGPNEKLFF

D gene: TRBD2
clone size: -
V gene: TRBV7-9
J gene: TRBJ2-3
CDR3 DNA: TGTGCCAGCAGCGGGGGACTAGGCACAGATACGCAGTATTTT
CDR3 protein: CASSGGLGTDTQYF

D gene: -
clone size: many
V gene: TRBV6-4
J gene: TRBJ1-2
CDR3 DNA: TGTGCCAGCAGTGACTCGTTGGGGGCCCCTAAAGATGGCTACACCTTC
CDR3 protein: CASSDSLGAPKDGYTF

D gene: -
clone size: -
V gene: TRBV5-4
J gene: TRBJ2-4
CDR3 DNA: TGTGCCAGCAGCTTGGACGAGCTAGGAAACATTCAGTACTTC
CDR3 protein: CASSLDELGNIQYF

D gene: TRBD1
clone size: -
V gene: TRBV5-4
J gene: TRBJ2-5
CDR3 DNA: TGTGCCAGCAGCGCGACAGGGGCCCTACAAGAGACCCAGTACTTC
CDR3 protein: CASSATGALQETQYF

D gene: -
clone size: once
V gene: TRBV5-5
J gene: TRBJ2-2
CDR3 DNA: TGTGCCAGCAGCGATGAGGACCTTGACACCGGGGAGCTGTTTTTT
CDR3 protein: CASSDEDLDTGELFF

D gene: -
clone size: -
V gene: TRBV6-4
J gene: TRBJ2-2
CDR3 DNA: TGTGCCAGCAGCAAGGGGAACACCGGGGAGCTGTTTTTT
CDR3 protein: CASSKGNTGELFF

D gene: TRBD2
clone size: few
V gene: TRBV9
J gene: TRBJ2-7
CDR3 DNA: TGTGCCAGCAGCACCGGGGGGGTTCTAGACGAGCAGTACTTC
CDR3 protein: CASSTGGVLDEQYF

D gene: -
clone size: -
V gene: TRBV27
J gene: TRBJ2-7
CDR3 DNA: TGTGCCAGCAGTTTCCTCCGGCTAGGACTGGCGTATGCGCAGTACTTC
CDR3 protein: CASSFLRLGLAYAQYF

D gene: TRBD2
clone size: few
V gene: TRBV28
J gene: TRBJ2-1
CDR3 DNA: TGTGCCAGCAGTTTATTAGCGGGAGCCCACAATGAGCAGTTCTTC
CDR3 protein: CASSLLAGAHNEQFF

D gene: TRBD2
clone size: -
V gene: TRBV28
J gene: TRBJ2-1
CDR3 DNA: TGTGCCAGCAGGGGGACTAGCGGGAGTTCGGGCAATGAGCAGTTCTTC
CDR3 protein: CASRGTSGSSGNEQFF

D gene: -
clone size: medium-sized
V gene: TRBV28
J gene: TRBJ2-7
CDR3 DNA: TGTGCCAGCGCCGGGGTGGGGCAGTACTTC
CDR3 protein: CASAGVGQYF

D gene: TRBD2
clone size: -
V gene: TRBV28
J gene: TRBJ2-3
CDR3 DNA: TGTGCCAGTAATAGCGGGAGAGAGGAAACAGATACGCAGTATTTT
CDR3 protein: CASNSGREETDTQYF

D gene: TRBD1
clone size: -
V gene: TRBV25-1
J gene: TRBJ2-1
CDR3 DNA: TGTGCCAGCAGTCGGGACAGGGTGGATGACAATGAGCAGTTCTTC
CDR3 protein: CASSRDRVDDNEQFF

D gene: -
clone size: -
V gene: TRBV6-4
J gene: TRBJ2-2
CDR3 DNA: TGTGCCAGCAGTGAATTTTTTACCCCAAGGGAGAATACGAACACCGGGGAGCTGTTTTTT
CDR3 protein: CASSEFFTPRENTNTGELFF

D gene: TRBD2
clone size: -
V gene: TRBV27
J gene: TRBJ2-2
CDR3 DNA: TGTGCCAGCAGTTTATCTGTCGGGGGGAGCGGGGAGCTGTTTTTT
CDR3 protein: CASSLSVGGSGELFF

D gene: TRBD1
clone size: -
V gene: TRBV5-1
J gene: TRBJ1-5
CDR3 DNA: TGCGCCAGCAGCTGGACAGGAGAGGGCAATCAGCCCCAGCATTTT
CDR3 protein: CASSWTGEGNQPQHF

D gene: -
clone size: -
V gene: TRBV7-6
J gene: TRBJ2-1
CDR3 DNA: TGTGCCAGCAGCCAGATAAGTGGGGAGTATGAGCAGTTCTTC
CDR3 protein: CASSQISGEYEQFF

D gene: TRBD2
clone size: many
V gene: TRBV4-1
J gene: TRBJ2-2
CDR3 DNA: TGCGCCAGCAGCCAAGTTAGCGGGAGTAACACCGGGGAGCTGTTTTTT
CDR3 protein: CASSQVSGSNTGELFF

D gene: -
clone size: -
V gene: TRBV5-5
J gene: TRBJ2-7
CDR3 DNA: TGTGCCAGCCGAGGGGGGACCGAGCAGTACTTC
CDR3 protein: CASRGGTEQYF

D gene: TRBD2
clone size: -
V gene: TRBV7-6
J gene: TRBJ2-1
CDR3 DNA: TGTGCCAGCAGCTTAGGCCCTAGCGGGTTAAATGAGCAGTTCTTC
CDR3 protein: CASSLGPSGLNEQFF

D gene: TRBD2
clone size: -
V gene: TRBV2
J gene: TRBJ2-1
CDR3 DNA: TGTGCCAGCAGTTTCCTAACTAGCGGGAGTGGTAATGAGCAGTTCTTC
CDR3 protein: CASSFLTSGSGNEQFF

D gene: -
clone size: -
V gene: TRBV28
J gene: TRBJ2-7
CDR3 DNA: TGTGCCAGCAGGGATCCCACCTACGAGCAGTACTTC
CDR3 protein: CASRDPTYEQYF

D gene: -
clone size: -
V gene: TRBV11-2
J gene: TRBJ2-1
CDR3 DNA: TGTGCCAGCAGCCAGCCGGTGGGGCCTCCCAATGAGCAGTTCTTC
CDR3 protein: CASSQPVGPPNEQFF

D gene: -
clone size: many
V gene: TRBV7-9
J gene: TRBJ2-5
CDR3 DNA: TGTGCCAGCAGCTTCCCCCGAAAGGGAGTGGAGACCCAGTACTTC
CDR3 protein: CASSFPRKGVETQYF

D gene: -
clone size: -
V gene: TRBV14
J gene: TRBJ2-7
CDR3 DNA: TGTGCCAGCAGCCCCCGAACCGGCTCCTACGAGCAGTACTTC
CDR3 protein: CASSPRTGSYEQYF

D gene: -
clone size: once
V gene: TRBV5-1
J gene: TRBJ1-1
CDR3 DNA: TGCGCCAGCAGCTTGGTGGACGGTGGCAGACCCCTCACTGAAGCTTTCTTT
CDR3 protein: CASSLVDGGRPLTEAFF

D gene: TRBD2
clone size: -
V gene: TRBV6-5
J gene: TRBJ2-2
CDR3 DNA: TGTGCCAGCAGCTCCAGCGGGAGTAGGACCGGGGAGCTGTTTTTT
CDR3 protein: CASSSSGSRTGELFF

D gene: -
clone size: -
V gene: TRBV6-6
J gene: TRBJ1-1
CDR3 DNA: TGTGCCAGCAGTTACGGCGGGGAGATTGAAGCTTTCTTT
CDR3 protein: CASSYGGEIEAFF

D gene: -
clone size: -
V gene: TRBV5-1
J gene: TRBJ2-5
CDR3 DNA: TGCGCCAGCAGCTTGGCCCCTCCGGAGACCCAGTACTTC
CDR3 protein: CASSLAPPETQYF

D gene: -
clone size: many
V gene: TRBV25-1
J gene: TRBJ2-2
CDR3 DNA: TGTGCCAGCAGTGAATACAGGACGGAGGGCACCGGGGAGCTGTTTTTT
CDR3 protein: CASSEYRTEGTGELFF

D gene: TRBD1
clone size: -
V gene: TRBV18
J gene: TRBJ1-1
CDR3 DNA: TGTGCCAGCTCACAGACAGGGGACAGCGTAGGGCCTAACACTGAAGCTTTCTTT
CDR3 protein: CASSQTGDSVGPNTEAFF

D gene: TRBD2
clone size: -
V gene: TRBV10-3
J gene: TRBJ2-7
CDR3 DNA: TGTGCCATCAAGCCGGGACTAGCGGGAGGGCCGGGCGAGCAGTACTTC
CDR3 protein: CAIKPGLAGGPGEQYF

D gene: -
clone size: -
V gene: TRBV25-1
J gene: TRBJ2-2
CDR3 DNA: TGTGCCAGCAGTGAAAACCCGGGGAACACCGGGGAGCTGTTTTTT
CDR3 protein: CASSENPGNTGELFF

D gene: TRBD1
clone size: -
V gene: TRBV7-8
J gene: TRBJ1-2
CDR3 DNA: TGTGCCAGCAGCTTAGACAGGGGCGTCTACTATGGCTACACCTTC
CDR3 protein: CASSLDRGVYYGYTF

D gene: -
clone size: -
V gene: TRBV15
J gene: TRBJ2-3
CDR3 DNA: TGTGCCACCAGCAGAGACCTGCGAGGCACAGATACGCAGTATTTT
CDR3 protein: CATSRDLRGTDTQYF

D gene: -
clone size: -
V gene: TRBV7-9
J gene: TRBJ1-5
CDR3 DNA: TGTACCAGCAGCTCAGGGGCCAATCAGCCCCAGCATTTT
CDR3 protein: CTSSSGANQPQHF

D gene: -
clone size: -
V gene: TRBV7-3
J gene: TRBJ2-7
CDR3 DNA: TGTGCCAGCAGCGTAGGTCTCGGGAAATACGAGCAGTACTTC
CDR3 protein: CASSVGLGKYEQYF

D gene: -
clone size: few
V gene: TRBV5-1
J gene: TRBJ2-3
CDR3 DNA: TGCGCCAGCAGCTCCGGGACTCGCACAGATACGCAGTATTTT
CDR3 protein: CASSSGTRTDTQYF

D gene: -
clone size: -
V gene: TRBV19
J gene: TRBJ2-2
CDR3 DNA: TGTGCCAGTAGTATTTGGTGGAACACCGGGGAGCTGTTTTTT
CDR3 protein: CASSIWWNTGELFF

D gene: -
clone size: -
V gene: TRBV29-1
J gene: TRBJ2-2
CDR3 DNA: TGCAGCGTTGCCAAAGTCGGGGAGCTGTTTTTT
CDR3 protein: CSVAKVGELFF

D gene: TRBD2
clone size: -
V gene: TRBV9
J gene: TRBJ2-3
CDR3 DNA: TGTGCCAGCAGCGGCGGGACTAGGGGGGATACGCAGTATTTT
CDR3 protein: CASSGGTRGDTQYF

D gene: TRBD2
clone size: many
V gene: TRBV5-6
J gene: TRBJ2-1
CDR3 DNA: TGTGCCAGCAACCGCCCCACTAGCGGGTTATACAATGAGCAGTTCTTC
CDR3 protein: CASNRPTSGLYNEQFF

D gene: -
clone size: -
V gene: TRBV27
J gene: TRBJ2-2
CDR3 DNA: TGTGCCAGCAGTTTAGTTGCCACCGGGGAGCTGTTTTTT
CDR3 protein: CASSLVATGELFF

D gene: -
clone size: -
V gene: TRBV5-1
J gene: TRBJ2-2
CDR3 DNA: TGCGCCAGCAGCTTGGTTCTACCCAACACCGGGGAGCTGTTTTTT
CDR3 protein: CASSLVLPNTGELFF

D gene: -
clone size: -
V gene: TRBV11-2
J gene: TRBJ1-1
CDR3 DNA: TGTGCCAGCAGCTCCATGGGGGGTAACACTGAAGCTTTCTTT
CDR3 protein: CASSSMGGNTEAFF

D gene: -
clone size: -
V gene: TRBV5-4
J gene: TRBJ2-6
CDR3 DNA: TGTGCCAGCAGCACCGGGGGGGCCAACGTCCTGACTTTC
CDR3 protein: CASSTGGANVLTF

D gene: -
clone size: many
V gene: TRBV7-8
J gene: TRBJ2-1
CDR3 DNA: TGTGCCAGCAGCCACAAAAGTGAGCAGTTCTTC
CDR3 protein: CASSHKSEQFF

D gene: -
clone size: -
V gene: TRBV5-6
J gene: TRBJ1-3
CDR3 DNA: TGTGCCTCCCAGGACTCTGGAAACACCATATATTTT
CDR3 protein: CASQDSGNTIYF

D gene: -
clone size: -
V gene: TRBV21-1
J gene: TRBJ2-7
CDR3 DNA: TGTGCCAACCGGTGGGGGGGTGTGGGCGAGCAGTACTTC
CDR3 protein: CANRWGGVGEQYF